The present TCR beta chain was sequenced within a study of shared clonotypes between healthy human individuals. This table comes from immunoSEQ multiplex PCR, and its TCRdb copy is limited to in-frame clones, with some not included. This table holds a few million clones, over 90% found once. The germline V and J ends were trimmed by 1 base and 6 bases, with 8 bases remaining between them. The CDR3 contains 13 residues. CDR1 is SGHRS and CDR2 is YFSETQ in the germline V gene. The clonotype comes from a man between 18 and 29 years old in good health. Some clones in this sample may be carry-over from other donors' samples. Sequencing was performed on naive CD4+ T cells from PBMCs. The sample's subset: CD45RA+ positively selected. The chain carries TRBV5-1 and TRBJ2-1; D is unresolved. The CDR3 nucleotides are TGCGCCAGCAGCTTGAATTCACTCAATGAGCAGTTCTTC. It is translated as CASSLNSLNEQFF. Full variable domain (rest looked up from reference TRBV5-1 and TRBJ2-1): KAGVTQTPRYLIKTRGQQVTLSCSPISGHRSVSWYQQTPGQGLQFLFEYFSETQRNKGNFPGRFSGRQFSNSRSEMNVSTLELGDSALYLCASSLNSLNEQFFGPGTRLTVL.